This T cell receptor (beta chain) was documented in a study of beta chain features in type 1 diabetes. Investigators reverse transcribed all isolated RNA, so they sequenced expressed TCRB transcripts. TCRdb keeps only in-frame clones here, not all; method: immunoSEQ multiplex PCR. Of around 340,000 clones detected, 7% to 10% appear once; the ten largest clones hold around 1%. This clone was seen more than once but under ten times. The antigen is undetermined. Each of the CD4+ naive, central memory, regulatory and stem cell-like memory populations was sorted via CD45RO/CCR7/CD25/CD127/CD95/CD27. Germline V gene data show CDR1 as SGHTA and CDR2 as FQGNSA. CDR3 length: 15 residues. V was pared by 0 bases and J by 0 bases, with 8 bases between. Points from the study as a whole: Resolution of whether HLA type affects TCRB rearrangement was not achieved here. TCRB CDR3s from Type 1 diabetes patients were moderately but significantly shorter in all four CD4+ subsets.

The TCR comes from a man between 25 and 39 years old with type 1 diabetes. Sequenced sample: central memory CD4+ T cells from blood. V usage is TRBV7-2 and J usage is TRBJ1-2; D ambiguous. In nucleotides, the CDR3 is TGTGCCAGCAGCTTAGCGATCCAGTCTAACTATGGCTACACCTTC. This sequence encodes CASSLAIQSNYGYTF.